The 29 T cell receptor beta chains given below trace back to one sample, sequenced in a study of blood T cell repertoires in COVID-19. The data were produced by immunoSEQ multiplex PCR, yet TCRdb's version contains in-frame clones alone and is incomplete. Among fewer than 350,000 clones listed, roughly 90% were seen once. Sequencing input: peripheral blood. These receptor sequences come from a man between 18 and 35 years old with active or convalescent COVID-19.

This clone turned up a few times. The V gene is TRBV7-9, the J gene TRBJ2-1; 7 bases are a match to TRBD1. This CDR3 contains 16 residues. Germline loops: CDR1 SEHNR, CDR2 FQNEAQ (reference sequence). V was clipped by 4 bases and J by 4 bases; unmatched bases: 10. This chain's CDR3 is CASSSLVGQAYNEQFF. The CDR3 region has the DNA TGTGCCAGCAGCTCGTTAGTAGGACAGGCTTACAATGAGCAGTTCTTC.

The V call is TRBV12-3 or TRBV12-4, the J call TRBJ1-1; D unclear. The ends were cut back, 7 bases at V and 3 bases at J, with 12 bases in the middle. This CDR3 contains 13 residues. The CDR3 DNA sequence: TGTGCCAGCACCCCGCCGGGTTACACTGAAGCTTTCTTT. Residues: CASTPPGYTEAFF.

The rearrangement links TRBV9 to TRBJ2-1, with a tentative D call TRBD2 (6 bases). The CDR3 consists of 14 residues. Trimming cost V 3 bases and J 9 bases, with 16 bases left between them. Germline CDR1 and CDR2: SGDLS and YYNGEE. CDR3 sequence: CASSAETSYGEQFF. Here the CDR3 DNA reads TGTGCCAGCAGCGCAGAGACTAGTTACGGTGAGCAGTTCTTC.

The chain couples TRBV6-5 to TRBJ1-1, with TRBD1 matching over 9 bases. V lost 9 bases to trimming and J lost 10 bases; unmatched junction nucleotides: 6. Germline assignment: CDR1 MNHEY and CDR2 SVGAGI. The CDR3 runs 11 residues. The CDR3 DNA sequence: TGTGCCAGTTGGACAGGGGTCGGAGCTTTCTTT. Translating it yields CASWTGVGAFF.

This clone was recorded only once. A read error may account for a junction end that differs from germline. The V gene is TRBV9, the J gene TRBJ1-1; 8 nucleotides agree with TRBD1. This CDR3 contains 13 residues. Germline V gene lookup returns CDR1 SGDLS and CDR2 YYNGEE. Here the CDR3 reads CASSATGESEAFF. Written as DNA, the CDR3 is TGTGCCAGCAGCGCGACAGGGGAGTCCGAAGCCTTCTTT. Together with reference TRBV9 and TRBJ1-1, the CDR3 gives the full variable domain: DSGVTQTPKHLITATGQRVTLRCSPRSGDLSVYWYQQSLDQGLQFLIQYYNGEERAKGNILERFSAQQFPDLHSELNLSSLELGDSALYFCASSATGESEAFFGQGTRLTVV.

This clone was observed a handful of times. This rearrangement joins TRBV6-4 to TRBJ2-7; no firm D call. Germline V gene sequence: CDR1 MRHNA, CDR2 SNTAGT. Trimming shortened V by 5 bases and J by 0 bases, and 17 bases separated the two germline ends. This CDR3 has 16 amino acids. CDR3: CASSFSPYGVSYEQYF. CDR3 DNA: TGTGCCAGCAGTTTCAGCCCCTATGGAGTCTCCTACGAGCAGTACTTC.

This clone was seen a handful of times. This sequence joins TRBV7-2 and TRBJ2-4; the D is unclear. Between the trimmed V and J ends, which lost 6 bases and 0 bases, there was a span of 9 bases. In germline, CDR1 is SGHTA, CDR2 FQGNSA. The CDR3 sequence is 14 residues long. The CDR3 nucleotides are TGTGCCAGCAGTCGTCCGGGAGCCAAAAACATTCAGTACTTC. Translating gives CASSRPGAKNIQYF.

The chain links TRBV3-1 (or the pseudogene TRBV3-2) to TRBJ2-5; TRBD1 matches at 8 bases. Germline CDR1 is LGHDT and CDR2 is YNNKEL (reference sequence). This CDR3 spans 14 amino acids. V shed 4 bases and J 9 bases; nucleotides not matched to a gene: 10. The CDR3 DNA sequence: TGTGCCAGCAGCCCGGACAGGGCCGTGGGGGCCCAGTACTTC. It yields the protein CASSPDRAVGAQYF.

The chain employs TRBV29-1 and TRBJ2-1; 10 bases are a match to TRBD2. In germline, CDR1 is SQVTM, CDR2 ANQGSEA. The CDR3 runs 14 residues. The J segment lost 6 bases and the V segment lost 7 bases, leaving 9 bases of the junction unmatched. The CDR3 DNA reads TGCAGCGCCCTACTAGCGGGGAACCCCAATGAGCAGTTCTTC. Its protein product is CSALLAGNPNEQFF.

This chain links TRBV5-1 with TRBJ1-2, with D possibly TRBD1 on 5 matching bases. Trimming left V 3 bases short and J 7 bases short, with 16 bases between. The germline CDR1 and CDR2 sequences are SGHRS and YFSETQ. The CDR3 sequence is 14 residues long. The CDR3 coding sequence is TGCGCCAGCAGCTCCCAAGCTCAGGGTGGTGGCTACACCTTC. Encoded protein: CASSSQAQGGGYTF.

The chain is built from TRBV5-1 and TRBJ2-7; D is possibly TRBD2 (7 bases). This CDR3 contains 15 residues. The V gene lost 0 bases and the J gene lost 7 bases, with 17 bases spanning the gap. CDR1 SGHRS and CDR2 YFSETQ come from the germline V gene. The CDR3 bases are TGCGCCAGCAGCTTGGCGCGGGGGCCTAAAAAAGAGCAGTACTTC. Amino acids: CASSLARGPKKEQYF.

CDR3 sequence reads: CASSPDHRVGNTIYF. DNA of the CDR3: TGTGCCAGCAGCCCCGACCACAGGGTCGGAAACACCATATATTTT. V and J are TRBV7-2 and TRBJ1-3, with D maybe TRBD1 (6 bases). V was cut by 5 bases and J by 4 bases, with 15 bases left in between. CDR3 length equals 15 residues. Germline V gene sequence: CDR1 SGHTA, CDR2 FQGNSA.

The rearrangement uses TRBV7-2 and TRBJ2-1; 7 bases fit TRBD1. Germline CDR1 SGHTA, CDR2 FQGNSA. The CDR3 has 14 residues. Unmatched junction bases numbered 8, after V lost 9 bases and J lost 3 bases. CDR3 amino acids: CASAGTDFYNEQFF. CDR3 bases: TGTGCCAGTGCCGGGACAGACTTCTACAATGAGCAGTTCTTC. The full variable domain, completed using reference TRBV7-2 and TRBJ2-1, is GAGVSQSPSNKVTEKGKDVELRCDPISGHTALYWYRQSLGQGLEFLIYFQGNSAPDKSGLPSDRFSAERTGGSVSTLTIQRTQQEDSAVYLCASAGTDFYNEQFFGPGTRLTVL.

CDR3 protein: CASSIGTTSGAYEQYF. CDR3 DNA: TGTGCCAGTAGTATAGGCACTACTAGCGGGGCATACGAGCAGTACTTC. V is TRBV19 and J is TRBJ2-7; 10 bases fit TRBD2. The V segment lost 1 base and the J segment 4 bases; nucleotides outside the gene matches: 7. This CDR3 has 16 residues. Germline-derived CDR1 and CDR2 are LNHDA and SQIVND (reference sequence).

In DNA form, the CDR3 reads TGTGCCAGCAGCTTAGCTTCGCGGGGGGCCTCCTACAATGAGCAGTTCTTC. This encodes CASSLASRGASYNEQFF. V usage is TRBV7-9 and J usage is TRBJ2-1; TRBD2 matches at 8 bases. Germline V lookup: CDR1 SEHNR, CDR2 FQNEAQ (reference sequence). J gave up 0 bases and V 0 bases, and 4 bases lay outside the gene matches. CDR3 length: 17 amino acids.

The J gene is TRBJ1-1, the V gene TRBV9; D unclear. CDR3 size: 15 residues. V gave up 0 bases and J gave up 1 base, with 10 bases separating them. Germline CDR1 reads SGDLS; CDR2 reads YYNGEE. The CDR3 DNA sequence: TGTGCCAGCAGCGTAGCGGGTCGTACGAACACTGAAGCTTTCTTT. It encodes CASSVAGRTNTEAFF. Full variable domain (missing parts from reference TRBV9 and TRBJ1-1): DSGVTQTPKHLITATGQRVTLRCSPRSGDLSVYWYQQSLDQGLQFLIQYYNGEERAKGNILERFSAQQFPDLHSELNLSSLELGDSALYFCASSVAGRTNTEAFFGQGTRLTVV.

In its sample, this clone was seen once. V gene TRBV5-4 combines with J gene TRBJ2-1, with D unresolved. V gave up 3 bases and J gave up 7 bases, with 11 bases separating them. The CDR3 is 13 residues long. Germline V gene lookup returns CDR1 SGHNT and CDR2 YYREEE (reference sequence). Written as DNA, the CDR3 is TGTGCCAGCAGCTCCCAGTCGGGTAATGAGCAGTTCTTC. It translates to CASSSQSGNEQFF.

This clone was recorded only once. The identical CDR3 is also encoded by other nucleotide sequences in the sample. The chain carries TRBV7-9 and TRBJ2-3; D is perhaps TRBD2 (6 bases). V was cut by 5 bases and J by 3 bases, with 9 bases left in between. The CDR3 length is 13 residues. The germline V gene encodes CDR1 SEHNR and CDR2 FQNEAQ (reference sequence). The CDR3 sequence is CASSPGLTDTQYF. The CDR3 bases are TGTGCCAGCAGCCCGGGACTTACAGATACGCAGTATTTT.

V usage is TRBV19 and J usage is TRBJ2-1, with 8 bases fitting TRBD1. Trimming cost V 5 bases and J 6 bases; bases outside gene matches: 6. Germline-derived CDR1 and CDR2 are LNHDA and SQIVND (reference sequence). The CDR3 spans 14 residues. The chain's CDR3 is CASSYGQGPNEQFF. CDR3 sequence (DNA): TGTGCCAGTAGTTACGGACAGGGCCCCAATGAGCAGTTCTTC.

The chain joins TRBV5-8 to TRBJ1-2; 7 bases line up with TRBD1. V shed 7 bases and J 8 bases; nucleotides not matched to a gene: 11. Germline V CDR1 and CDR2: SGHTS, YDEGEE. This CDR3 comprises 13 residues. The CDR3 coding sequence is TGTGCCAGCGGGTTACAGGGGCCCGGCGGCTACACCTTC. Its translation is CASGLQGPGGYTF.

The chain employs TRBV11-2 and TRBJ2-3; D ambiguous. Germline V CDR1 and CDR2: SGHAT, FQNNGV. The CDR3 runs 14 residues. V lost 2 bases and J 1 base, leaving 7 bases between the germline ends. The CDR3 region is CASSLLLRTDTQYF. The CDR3 bases are TGTGCCAGCAGCTTACTCCTTCGCACAGATACGCAGTATTTT.

As concerns this clone: One end of the junction is discordant with germline, which a read error may explain. CDR3 nucleotides: TGCGCCACGGGGGGGGGTTTGTATAATGGCTACACCTTC. It translates to CATGGGLYNGYTF. The V gene is TRBV27, the J gene TRBJ1-2; a possible D gene is TRBD1 (5 bases). Germline V gene lookup returns CDR1 MNHEY and CDR2 SMNVEV (reference sequence). This CDR3 comprises 13 residues.

The chain combines TRBV4-3 with TRBJ2-7; 11 bases match TRBD2. Unmatched junction bases numbered 5, after V lost 2 bases and J lost 2 bases. The germline gives CDR1 LGHNA, CDR2 YSLEER. The CDR3 spans 16 residues. CDR3 protein: CASSQSLAGGAYEQYF. The CDR3 DNA reads TGCGCCAGCAGCCAATCTCTAGCGGGGGGTGCCTACGAGCAGTACTTC.

The rearrangement joins TRBV10-3 to TRBJ2-1; D unresolved. The CDR3 spans 14 residues. Trimming took 6 bases from V and 0 from J, leaving 9 bases between them. Looked up from germline, CDR1 is ENHRY and CDR2 is SYGVKD. The CDR3 loop is CAISLPSSYNEQFF. CDR3 DNA sequence: TGTGCCATCAGCCTCCCTAGCTCCTACAATGAGCAGTTCTTC.

The V call is TRBV20-1, the J call TRBJ1-2, with a weak D call TRBD1 (5 bases). Per germline, CDR1 DFQATT and CDR2 SNEGSKA (reference sequence). This CDR3 spans 13 amino acids. The V gene lost 3 bases and the J gene lost 8 bases, with 16 bases spanning the gap. Here the CDR3 reads CSASLAGLEGYTF. DNA of the CDR3: TGCAGTGCTAGTCTGGCAGGGTTAGAAGGCTACACCTTC.

CDR3 protein: CASSQEGRTVLAKNIQYF. For the CDR3, the DNA is TGTGCCAGCAGCCAAGAGGGTCGAACAGTTCTAGCCAAAAACATTCAGTACTTC. This chain uses TRBV3-1 (or the pseudogene TRBV3-2) with TRBJ2-4; D ambiguous. Germline V gene data show CDR1 as LGHDT and CDR2 as YNNKEL (reference sequence). V lost 0 bases and J 0 bases, leaving 15 bases between the germline ends. The CDR3 is made up of 18 amino acids.

This clone was detected once. This chain joins TRBV11-3 and TRBJ2-2, with TRBD2 as a possible D gene (6 bases). Trimming removed 1 base at V and 1 base at J, with 7 bases between. The CDR3 is made up of 15 amino acids. In germline, CDR1 is SGHNT, CDR2 YENEEA. The DNA for the CDR3 is TGTGCCAGCAGCTTAGTGGGAGGGAACACCGGGGAGCTGTTTTTT. Protein: CASSLVGGNTGELFF.

This chain uses TRBV9 with TRBJ2-2; 12 nucleotides line up with TRBD2. J was trimmed by 4 bases and V by 5 bases; bases with no gene match: 6. Germline V gives CDR1 SGDLS, CDR2 YYNGEE. CDR3 length equals 16 residues. The CDR3 region is CASSPTSGGITGELFF. Here the CDR3 DNA reads TGTGCCAGCAGTCCGACTAGCGGGGGTATCACCGGGGAGCTGTTTTTT.

The chain employs TRBV12-5 and TRBJ1-1, with 7 nucleotides matching TRBD1. Trimming at V came to 5 bases and at J to 5 bases, leaving 5 bases not matched to a gene. CDR3 size: 13 residues. Germline assignment: CDR1 LGHNT and CDR2 FRNRAP. CDR3 loop: CASGHRGRTEAFF. The CDR3 DNA is TGTGCTAGTGGTCACAGGGGTAGGACTGAAGCTTTCTTT.